This T cell receptor (beta chain) was sequenced during a study of blood T cell repertoires in COVID-19. Looking at the study overall: Donors in the United States, Italy and Spain gave samples during acute or convalescent COVID-19. Sources were T cells, B-cell-depleted T cells, or PBMCs; the material itself was cDNA or gDNA.

Authors' methods: Cell counts per sample came from amplifying reference gene primers. Profiled with immunoSEQ multiplex PCR; TCRdb holds only in-frame clones, not every one. Clonal size and the V and J genes are those of that table, whereas D and trimming came from the DNA. The sample includes roughly 120,000 clones, roughly four fifths seen only once; the top ten take about 2.5%. Losses at the gene ends were 0 bases for V and 5 bases for J; bases not matched to a gene: 4. The CDR3 is 15 residues long. The germline V gene has CDR1 MGHRA and CDR2 YSYEKL. V usage is TRBV4-1 and J usage is TRBJ1-2; the match to TRBD1 covers 9 bases. This TCR was sampled from a man aged 50 to 60 with acute or convalescent COVID-19. Sequences were obtained from peripheral blood. Written as DNA, the CDR3 is TGCGCCAGCAGCCAAGAAGGACAGGGGAGGTATGGCTACACCTTC. Translating it yields CASSQEGQGRYGYTF.